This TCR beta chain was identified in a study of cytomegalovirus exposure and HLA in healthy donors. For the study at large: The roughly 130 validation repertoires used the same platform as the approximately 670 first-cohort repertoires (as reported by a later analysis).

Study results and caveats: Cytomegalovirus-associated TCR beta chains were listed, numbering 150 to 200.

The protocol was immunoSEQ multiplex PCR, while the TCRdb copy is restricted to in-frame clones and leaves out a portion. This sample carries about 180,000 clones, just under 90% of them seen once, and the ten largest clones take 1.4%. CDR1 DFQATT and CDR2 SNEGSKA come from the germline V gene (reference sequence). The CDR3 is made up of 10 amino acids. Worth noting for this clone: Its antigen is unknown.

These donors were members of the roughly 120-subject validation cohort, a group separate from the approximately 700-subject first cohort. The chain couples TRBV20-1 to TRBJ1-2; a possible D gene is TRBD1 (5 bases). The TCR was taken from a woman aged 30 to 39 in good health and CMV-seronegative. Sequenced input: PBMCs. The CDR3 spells CLETRAGYTF. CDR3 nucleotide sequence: TGCCTAGAAACCAGGGCGGGCTACACCTTC.